This TCR beta chain appears in the sequencing data of a study of blood T cell repertoires in COVID-19. Generated by immunoSEQ multiplex PCR, the TCRdb table keeps only in-frame clones and is missing some. This table has over 100,000 clones, roughly 84% appearing once. The J segment lost 2 bases and the V segment lost 10 bases, leaving 7 bases of the junction unmatched. Germline V CDR1 and CDR2: MNHEY, SMNVEV (reference sequence). CDR3 length: 15 residues. This sequence joins TRBV27 and TRBJ1-6; 8 nucleotides agree with TRBD1. Sequencing used peripheral blood. This clonotype was sampled from a human donor in a cohort sampled during active COVID-19. The CDR3 loop is CATGQGLPYNSPLHF. The CDR3 coding sequence is TGTGCCACCGGACAGGGACTCCCCTATAATTCACCCCTCCACTTT.